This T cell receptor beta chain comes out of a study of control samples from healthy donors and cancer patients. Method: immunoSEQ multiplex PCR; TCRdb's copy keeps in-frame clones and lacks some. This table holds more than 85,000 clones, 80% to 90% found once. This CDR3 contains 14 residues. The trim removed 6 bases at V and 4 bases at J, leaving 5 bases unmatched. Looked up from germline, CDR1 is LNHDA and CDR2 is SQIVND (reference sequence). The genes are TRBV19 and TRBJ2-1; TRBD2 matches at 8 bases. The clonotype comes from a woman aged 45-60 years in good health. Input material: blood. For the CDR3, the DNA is TGTGCCAGTAGGCTAGCGGGCCTTTACAATGAGCAGTTCTTC. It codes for CASRLAGLYNEQFF.